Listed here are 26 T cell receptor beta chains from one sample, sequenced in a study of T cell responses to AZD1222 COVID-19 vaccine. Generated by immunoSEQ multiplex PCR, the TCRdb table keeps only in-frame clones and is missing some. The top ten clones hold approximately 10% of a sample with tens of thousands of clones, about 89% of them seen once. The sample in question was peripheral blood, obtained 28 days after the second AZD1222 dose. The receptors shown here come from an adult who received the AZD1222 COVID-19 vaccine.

CDR3 in amino acids: CAWSVFRGGSYNEQFF. Here the CDR3 DNA reads TGTGCCTGGAGTGTATTTCGGGGGGGATCCTACAATGAGCAGTTCTTC. V gene TRBV30 combines with J gene TRBJ2-1, with 8 nucleotides matching TRBD2. CDR3 length equals 16 residues. Losses at the gene ends were 0 bases for V and 1 base for J; bases not matched to a gene: 5. Germline loops: CDR1 GTSNPN, CDR2 SVGIG (reference sequence).

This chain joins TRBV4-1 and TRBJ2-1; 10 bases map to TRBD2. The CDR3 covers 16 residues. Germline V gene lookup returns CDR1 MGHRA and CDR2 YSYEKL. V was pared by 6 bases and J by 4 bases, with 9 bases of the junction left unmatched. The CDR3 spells CASSGTGTSEYNEQFF. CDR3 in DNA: TGCGCCAGCAGTGGGACCGGGACTAGCGAGTACAATGAGCAGTTCTTC.

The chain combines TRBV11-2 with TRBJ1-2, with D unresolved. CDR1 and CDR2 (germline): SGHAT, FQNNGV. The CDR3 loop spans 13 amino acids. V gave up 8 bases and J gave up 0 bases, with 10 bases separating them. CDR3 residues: CASGQSANYGYTF. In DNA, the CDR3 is TGTGCCAGCGGTCAGTCCGCTAACTATGGCTACACCTTC.

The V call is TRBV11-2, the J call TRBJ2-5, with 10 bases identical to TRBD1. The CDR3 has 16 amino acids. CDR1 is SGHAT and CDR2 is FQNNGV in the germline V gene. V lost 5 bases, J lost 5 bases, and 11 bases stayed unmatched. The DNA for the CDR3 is TGTGCCAGCAGCAACCAGGACAGGGGGATTCTGGAGACCCAGTACTTC. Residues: CASSNQDRGILETQYF.

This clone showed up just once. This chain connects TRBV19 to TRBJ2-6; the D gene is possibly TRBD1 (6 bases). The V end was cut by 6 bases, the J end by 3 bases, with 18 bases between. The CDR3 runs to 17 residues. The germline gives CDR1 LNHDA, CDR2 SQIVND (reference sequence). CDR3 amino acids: CASRVPVGAGGANVLTF. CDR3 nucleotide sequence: TGTGCCAGTAGGGTCCCCGTGGGGGCTGGTGGGGCCAACGTCCTGACTTTC.

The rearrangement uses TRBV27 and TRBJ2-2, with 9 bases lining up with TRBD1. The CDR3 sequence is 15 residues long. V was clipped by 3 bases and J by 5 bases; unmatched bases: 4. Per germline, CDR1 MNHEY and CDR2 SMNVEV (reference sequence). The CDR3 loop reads CASSLGTGRTGELFF. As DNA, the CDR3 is TGTGCCAGCAGTTTGGGGACAGGGAGGACCGGGGAGCTGTTTTTT.

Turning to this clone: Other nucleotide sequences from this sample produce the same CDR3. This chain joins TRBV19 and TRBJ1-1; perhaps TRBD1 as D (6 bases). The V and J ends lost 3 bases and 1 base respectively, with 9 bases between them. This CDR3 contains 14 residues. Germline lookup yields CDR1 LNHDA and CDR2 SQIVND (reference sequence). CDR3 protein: CASSIGTPNTEAFF. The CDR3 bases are TGTGCCAGTAGTATCGGGACACCGAACACTGAAGCTTTCTTT.

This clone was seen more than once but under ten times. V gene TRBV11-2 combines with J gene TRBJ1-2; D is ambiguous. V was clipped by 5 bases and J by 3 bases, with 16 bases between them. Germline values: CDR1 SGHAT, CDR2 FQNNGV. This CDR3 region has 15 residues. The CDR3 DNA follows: TGTGCCAGCAGCAGTGTGCGGGAGACGGACTATGGCTACACCTTC. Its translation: CASSSVRETDYGYTF. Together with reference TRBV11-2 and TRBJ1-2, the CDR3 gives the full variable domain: EAGVAQSPRYKIIEKRQSVAFWCNPISGHATLYWYQQILGQGPKLLIQFQNNGVVDDSQLPKDRFSAERLKGVDSTLKIQPAKLEDSAVYLCASSSVRETDYGYTFGSGTRLTVV.

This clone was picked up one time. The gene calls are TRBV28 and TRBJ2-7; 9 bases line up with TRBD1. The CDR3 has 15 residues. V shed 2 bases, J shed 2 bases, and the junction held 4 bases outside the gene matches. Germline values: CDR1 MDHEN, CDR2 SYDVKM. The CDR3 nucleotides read TGTGCCAGCAGTTTAGGGGGACAGGGCACCTACGAGCAGTACTTC. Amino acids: CASSLGGQGTYEQYF.

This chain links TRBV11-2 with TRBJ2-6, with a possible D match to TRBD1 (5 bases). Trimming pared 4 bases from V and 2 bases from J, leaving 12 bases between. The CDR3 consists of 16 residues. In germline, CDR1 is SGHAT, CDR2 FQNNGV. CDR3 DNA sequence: TGTGCCAGCAGCTCTAGGGGAACAGCTGGGGCCAACGTCCTGACTTTC. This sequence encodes CASSSRGTAGANVLTF.

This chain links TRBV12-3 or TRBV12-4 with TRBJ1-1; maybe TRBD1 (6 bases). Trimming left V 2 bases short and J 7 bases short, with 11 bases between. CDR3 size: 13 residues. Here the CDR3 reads CASSLRTALEAFF. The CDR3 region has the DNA TGTGCCAGCAGTTTACGGACAGCCCTTGAAGCTTTCTTT.

The CDR3 loop reads CSASWTLGSYEQYF. The CDR3, as DNA: TGCAGTGCTAGTTGGACCCTCGGGTCCTACGAGCAGTACTTC. The gene calls are TRBV20-1 and TRBJ2-7; no clear D. The CDR3 contains 14 residues. Trimming shortened V by 3 bases and J by 1 base, and 13 bases separated the two germline ends. CDR1 is DFQATT, CDR2 SNEGSKA, per germline (reference sequence).

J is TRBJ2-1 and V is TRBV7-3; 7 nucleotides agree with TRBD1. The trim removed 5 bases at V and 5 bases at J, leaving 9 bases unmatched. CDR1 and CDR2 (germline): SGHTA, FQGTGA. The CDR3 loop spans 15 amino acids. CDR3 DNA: TGTGCCAGCAGCCCAAAAGGGGGCCTGGACAATGAGCAGTTCTTC. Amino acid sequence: CASSPKGGLDNEQFF.

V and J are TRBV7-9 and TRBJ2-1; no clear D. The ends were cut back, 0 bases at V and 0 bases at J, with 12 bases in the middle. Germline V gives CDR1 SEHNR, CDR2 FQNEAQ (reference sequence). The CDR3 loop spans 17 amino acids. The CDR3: CASSLALRTLSYNEQFF. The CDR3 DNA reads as TGTGCCAGCAGCTTAGCATTAAGAACCCTCTCCTACAATGAGCAGTTCTTC.

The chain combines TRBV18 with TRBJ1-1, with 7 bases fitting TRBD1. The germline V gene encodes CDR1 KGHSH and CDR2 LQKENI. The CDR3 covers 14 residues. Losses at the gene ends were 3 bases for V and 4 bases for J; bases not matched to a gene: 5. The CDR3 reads CASSPATGFTEAFF. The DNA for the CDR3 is TGTGCCAGCTCACCGGCGACAGGGTTCACTGAAGCTTTCTTT.

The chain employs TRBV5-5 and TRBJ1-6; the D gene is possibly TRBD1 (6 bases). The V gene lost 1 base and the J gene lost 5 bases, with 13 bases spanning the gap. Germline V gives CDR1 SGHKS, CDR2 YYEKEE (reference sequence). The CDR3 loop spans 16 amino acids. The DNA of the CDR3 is TGTGCCAGCAGCTTGAAGGGGGGTGGTAATAATTCACCCCTCCACTTT. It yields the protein CASSLKGGGNNSPLHF.

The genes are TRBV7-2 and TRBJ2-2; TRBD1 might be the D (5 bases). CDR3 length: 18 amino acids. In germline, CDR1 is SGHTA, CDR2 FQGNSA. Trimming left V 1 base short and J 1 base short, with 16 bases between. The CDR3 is CASSLEPVGQGNTGELFF. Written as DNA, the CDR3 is TGTGCCAGCAGCTTAGAGCCGGTAGGGCAGGGGAACACCGGGGAGCTGTTTTTT.

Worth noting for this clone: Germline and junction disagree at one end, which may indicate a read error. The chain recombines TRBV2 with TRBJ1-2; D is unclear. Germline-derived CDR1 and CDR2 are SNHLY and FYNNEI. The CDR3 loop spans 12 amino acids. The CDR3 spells CASRDPMLGYTF. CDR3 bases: TGTGCCAGCCGTGACCCCATGTTGGGCTACACCTTC.

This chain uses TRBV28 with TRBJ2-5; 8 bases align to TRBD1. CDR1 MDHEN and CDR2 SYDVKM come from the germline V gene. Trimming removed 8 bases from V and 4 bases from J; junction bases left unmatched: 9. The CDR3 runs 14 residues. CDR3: CASADSGGGETQYF. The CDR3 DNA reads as TGTGCCAGCGCAGACTCAGGGGGCGGAGAGACCCAGTACTTC.

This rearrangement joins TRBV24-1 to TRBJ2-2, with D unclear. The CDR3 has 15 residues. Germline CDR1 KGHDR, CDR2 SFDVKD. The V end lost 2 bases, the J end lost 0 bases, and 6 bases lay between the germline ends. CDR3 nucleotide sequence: TGTGCCACCAGTGATTCGGTATCGAACACCGGGGAGCTGTTTTTT. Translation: CATSDSVSNTGELFF.

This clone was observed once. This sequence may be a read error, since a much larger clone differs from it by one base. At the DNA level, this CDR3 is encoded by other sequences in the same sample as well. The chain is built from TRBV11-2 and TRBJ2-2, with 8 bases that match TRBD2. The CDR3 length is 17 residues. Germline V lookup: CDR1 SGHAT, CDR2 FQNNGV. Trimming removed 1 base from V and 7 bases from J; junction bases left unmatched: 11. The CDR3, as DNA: TGTGCCAGCAGCTTAGGGGCGGGAGGACCCGGGATCGGGGAGCTGTTTTTT. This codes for CASSLGAGGPGIGELFF.

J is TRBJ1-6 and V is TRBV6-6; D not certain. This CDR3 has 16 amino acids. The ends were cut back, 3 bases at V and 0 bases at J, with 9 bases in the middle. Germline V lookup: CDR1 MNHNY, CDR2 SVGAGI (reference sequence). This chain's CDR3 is CASSYSQSSYNSPLHF. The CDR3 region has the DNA TGTGCCAGCAGTTATTCCCAAAGCTCCTATAATTCACCCCTCCACTTT.

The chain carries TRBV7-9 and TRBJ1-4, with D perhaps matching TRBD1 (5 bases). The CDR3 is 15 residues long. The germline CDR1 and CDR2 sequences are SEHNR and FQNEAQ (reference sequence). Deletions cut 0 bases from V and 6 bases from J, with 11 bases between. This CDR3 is CASSLARGGDEKLFF. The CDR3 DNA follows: TGTGCCAGCAGCTTAGCGAGGGGTGGGGATGAAAAACTGTTTTTT.

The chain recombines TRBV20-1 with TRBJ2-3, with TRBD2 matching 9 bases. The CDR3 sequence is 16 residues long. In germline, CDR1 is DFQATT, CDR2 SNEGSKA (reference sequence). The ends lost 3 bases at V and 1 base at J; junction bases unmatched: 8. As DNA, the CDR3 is TGCAGTGCTAGTGCGTCTAGCGGGAAGGGCACAGATACGCAGTATTTT. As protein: CSASASSGKGTDTQYF.

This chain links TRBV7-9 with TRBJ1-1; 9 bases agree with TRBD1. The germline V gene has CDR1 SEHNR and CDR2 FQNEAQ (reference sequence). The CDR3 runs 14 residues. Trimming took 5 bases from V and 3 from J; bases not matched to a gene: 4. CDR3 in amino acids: CASSQQGAYTEAFF. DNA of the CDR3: TGTGCCAGCAGCCAACAGGGGGCGTACACTGAAGCTTTCTTT.

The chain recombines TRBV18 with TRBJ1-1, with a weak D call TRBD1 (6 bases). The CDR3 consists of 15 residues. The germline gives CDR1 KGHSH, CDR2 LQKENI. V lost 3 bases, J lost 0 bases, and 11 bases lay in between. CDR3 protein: CASSPSGGVNTEAFF. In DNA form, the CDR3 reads TGTGCCAGCTCACCCTCCGGGGGCGTGAACACTGAAGCTTTCTTT.